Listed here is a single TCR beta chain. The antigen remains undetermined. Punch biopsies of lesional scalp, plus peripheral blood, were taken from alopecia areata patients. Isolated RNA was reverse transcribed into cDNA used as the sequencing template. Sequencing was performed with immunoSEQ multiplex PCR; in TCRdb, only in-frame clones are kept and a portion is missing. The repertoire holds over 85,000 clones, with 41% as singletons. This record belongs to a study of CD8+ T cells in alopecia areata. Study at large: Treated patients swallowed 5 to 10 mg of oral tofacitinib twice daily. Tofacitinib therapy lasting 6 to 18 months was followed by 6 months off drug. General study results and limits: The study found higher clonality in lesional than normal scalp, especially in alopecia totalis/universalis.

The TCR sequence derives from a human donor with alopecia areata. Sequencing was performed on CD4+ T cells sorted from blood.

DNA of the CDR3: TGCGCCAGCAGCTTTAGCGAGACCCAGTACTTC. Translating gives CASSFSETQYF. The V gene is TRBV5-1, the J gene TRBJ2-5, with no clear D. The V and J ends lost 2 bases and 5 bases respectively, with 4 bases between them. The length of the CDR3 is 11 residues. Germline CDR1 and CDR2: SGHRS and YFSETQ.